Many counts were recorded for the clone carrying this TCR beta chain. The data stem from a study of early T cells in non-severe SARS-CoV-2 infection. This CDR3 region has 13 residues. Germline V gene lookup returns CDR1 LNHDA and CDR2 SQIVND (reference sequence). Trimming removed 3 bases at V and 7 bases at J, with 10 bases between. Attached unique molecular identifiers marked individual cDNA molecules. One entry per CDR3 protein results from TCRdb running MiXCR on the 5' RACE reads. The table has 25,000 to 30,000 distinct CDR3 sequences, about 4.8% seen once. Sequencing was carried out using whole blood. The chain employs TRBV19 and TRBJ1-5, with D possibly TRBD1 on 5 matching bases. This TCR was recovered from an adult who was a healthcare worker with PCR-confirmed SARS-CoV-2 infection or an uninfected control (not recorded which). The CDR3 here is CASSILAGQPQHF. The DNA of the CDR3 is TGTGCCAGTAGTATCTTGGCAGGGCAGCCCCAGCATTTT.